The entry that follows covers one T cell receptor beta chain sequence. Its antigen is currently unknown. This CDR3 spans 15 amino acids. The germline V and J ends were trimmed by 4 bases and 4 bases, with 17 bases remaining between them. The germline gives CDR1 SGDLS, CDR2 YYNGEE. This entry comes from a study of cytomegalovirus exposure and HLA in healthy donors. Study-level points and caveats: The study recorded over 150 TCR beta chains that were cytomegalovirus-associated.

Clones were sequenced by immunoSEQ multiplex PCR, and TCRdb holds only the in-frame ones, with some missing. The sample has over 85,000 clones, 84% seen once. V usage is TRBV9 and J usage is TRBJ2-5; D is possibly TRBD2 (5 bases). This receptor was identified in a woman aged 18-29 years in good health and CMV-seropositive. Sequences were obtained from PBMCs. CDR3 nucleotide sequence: TGTGCCAGCAGCCCTCCGGGCCCCGGGGTAGAGACCCAGTACTTC. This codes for CASSPPGPGVETQYF.